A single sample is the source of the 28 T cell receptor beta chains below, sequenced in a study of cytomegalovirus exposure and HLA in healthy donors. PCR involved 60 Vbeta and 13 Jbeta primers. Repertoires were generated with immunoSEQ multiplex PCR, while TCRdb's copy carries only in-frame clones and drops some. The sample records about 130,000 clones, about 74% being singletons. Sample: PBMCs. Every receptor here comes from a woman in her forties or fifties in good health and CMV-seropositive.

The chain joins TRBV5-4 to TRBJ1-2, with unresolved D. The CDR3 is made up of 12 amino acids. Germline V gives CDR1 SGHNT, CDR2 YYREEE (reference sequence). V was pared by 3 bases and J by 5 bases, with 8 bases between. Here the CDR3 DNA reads TGTGCCAGCAGCTACGACACGTATGGCTACACCTTC. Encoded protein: CASSYDTYGYTF.

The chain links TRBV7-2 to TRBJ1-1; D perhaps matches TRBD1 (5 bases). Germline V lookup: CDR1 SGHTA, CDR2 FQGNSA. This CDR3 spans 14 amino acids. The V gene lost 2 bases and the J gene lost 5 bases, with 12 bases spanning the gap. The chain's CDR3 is CASSLRAGQTEAFF. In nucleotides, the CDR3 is TGTGCCAGCAGCTTACGGGCAGGGCAGACTGAAGCTTTCTTT.

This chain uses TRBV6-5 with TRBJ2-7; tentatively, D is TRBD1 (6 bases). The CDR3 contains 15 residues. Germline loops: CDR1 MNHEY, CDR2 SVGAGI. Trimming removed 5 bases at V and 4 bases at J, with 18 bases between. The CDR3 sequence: CASSPHQGYSYEQYF. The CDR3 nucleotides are TGTGCCAGCAGTCCCCATCAGGGGTACAGTTACGAGCAGTACTTC.

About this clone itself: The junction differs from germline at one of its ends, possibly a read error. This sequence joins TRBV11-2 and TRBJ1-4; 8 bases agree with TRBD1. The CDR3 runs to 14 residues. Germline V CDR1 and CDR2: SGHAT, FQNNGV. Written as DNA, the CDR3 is TGTGCCAGCAGCTTGGACAGGGTGGGTGAAAAGCTGTTTTTT. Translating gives CASSLDRVGEKLFF.

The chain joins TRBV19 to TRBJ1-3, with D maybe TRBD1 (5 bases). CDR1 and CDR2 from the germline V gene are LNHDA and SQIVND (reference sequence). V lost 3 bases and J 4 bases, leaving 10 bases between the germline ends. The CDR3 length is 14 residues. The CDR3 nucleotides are TGTGCCAGTAGTATGGGGCAGGCGGGAAACACCATATATTTT. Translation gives CASSMGQAGNTIYF.

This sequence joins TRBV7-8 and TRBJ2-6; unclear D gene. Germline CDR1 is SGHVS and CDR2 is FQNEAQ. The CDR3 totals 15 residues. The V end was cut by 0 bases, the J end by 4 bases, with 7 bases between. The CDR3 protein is CASSLATPGANVLTF. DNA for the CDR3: TGTGCCAGCAGCTTAGCTACACCCGGGGCCAACGTCCTGACTTTC.

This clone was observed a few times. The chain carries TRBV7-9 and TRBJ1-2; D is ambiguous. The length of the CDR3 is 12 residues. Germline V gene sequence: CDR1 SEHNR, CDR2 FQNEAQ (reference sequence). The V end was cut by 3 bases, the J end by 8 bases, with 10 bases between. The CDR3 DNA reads TGTGCCAGCAGCTTCGGGGAGGCCGGCTACACCTTC. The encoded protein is CASSFGEAGYTF.

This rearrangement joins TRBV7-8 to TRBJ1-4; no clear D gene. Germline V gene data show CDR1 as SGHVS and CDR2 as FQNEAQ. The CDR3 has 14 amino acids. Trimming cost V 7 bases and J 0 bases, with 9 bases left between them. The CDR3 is CASNRFATNEKLFF. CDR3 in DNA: TGTGCCAGCAACCGGTTTGCAACTAATGAAAAACTGTTTTTT. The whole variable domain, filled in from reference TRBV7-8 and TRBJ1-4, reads GAGVSQSPRYKVAKRGQDVALRCDPISGHVSLFWYQQALGQGPEFLTYFQNEAQLDKSGLPSDRFFAERPEGSVSTLKIQRTQQEDSAVYLCASNRFATNEKLFFGSGTQLSVL.

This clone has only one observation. In nucleotides, the CDR3 is TGTGCCATCAGTGTTAACCGAGCCTCCTACAATGAGCAGTTCTTC. This codes for CAISVNRASYNEQFF. The V and J genes are TRBV10-3 and TRBJ2-1, with no clear D. The CDR3 covers 15 residues. The germline CDR1 and CDR2 sequences are ENHRY and SYGVKD. With 4 bases removed from V and 0 bases from J, the gap between germline ends came to 10 bases.

This CDR3 reads CASSLQVGGGYTF. In DNA, the CDR3 is TGTGCCAGCAGCTTACAGGTGGGGGGTGGCTACACCTTC. The chain uses TRBV11-2 and TRBJ1-2; D is possibly TRBD1 (5 bases). Between the trimmed V and J ends, which lost 2 bases and 7 bases, there was a span of 11 bases. The CDR3 is 13 residues long. Germline V gene sequence: CDR1 SGHAT, CDR2 FQNNGV.

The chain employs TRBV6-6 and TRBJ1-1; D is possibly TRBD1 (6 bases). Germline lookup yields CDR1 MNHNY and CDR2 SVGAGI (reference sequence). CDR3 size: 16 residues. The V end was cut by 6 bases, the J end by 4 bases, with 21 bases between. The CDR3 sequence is CASSPTLDRGGTEAFF. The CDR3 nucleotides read TGTGCCAGCAGCCCTACCCTGGACAGAGGAGGCACTGAAGCTTTCTTT.

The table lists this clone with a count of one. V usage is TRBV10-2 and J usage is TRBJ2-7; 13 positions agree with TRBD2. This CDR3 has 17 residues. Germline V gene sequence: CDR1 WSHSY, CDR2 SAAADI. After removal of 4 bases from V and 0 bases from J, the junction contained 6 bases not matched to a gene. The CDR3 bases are TGCGCCAGCAGTGGGGGGGGACTAGCGGGGTCCTCCTACGAGCAGTACTTC. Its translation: CASSGGGLAGSSYEQYF.

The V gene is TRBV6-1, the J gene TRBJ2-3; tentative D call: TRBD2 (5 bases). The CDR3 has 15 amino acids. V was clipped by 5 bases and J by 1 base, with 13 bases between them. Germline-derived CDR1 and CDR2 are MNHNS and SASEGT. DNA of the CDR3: TGTGCCAGCAGTAGTCCGGATAGCGGCACAGATACGCAGTATTTT. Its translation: CASSSPDSGTDTQYF.

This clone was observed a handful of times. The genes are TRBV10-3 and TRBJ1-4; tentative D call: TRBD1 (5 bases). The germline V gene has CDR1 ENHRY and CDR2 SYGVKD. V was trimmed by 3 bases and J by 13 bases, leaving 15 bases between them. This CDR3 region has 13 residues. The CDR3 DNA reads TGTGCCATCAGTGAAGGGGCCCCCAGCAGACTGTTTTTT. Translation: CAISEGAPSRLFF.

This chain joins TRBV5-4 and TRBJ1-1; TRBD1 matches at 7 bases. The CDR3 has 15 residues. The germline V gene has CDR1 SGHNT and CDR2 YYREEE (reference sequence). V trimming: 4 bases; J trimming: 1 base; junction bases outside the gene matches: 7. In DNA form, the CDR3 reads TGTGCCAGCAGCCCCCCCGGGGACAGGAACACTGAAGCTTTCTTT. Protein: CASSPPGDRNTEAFF.

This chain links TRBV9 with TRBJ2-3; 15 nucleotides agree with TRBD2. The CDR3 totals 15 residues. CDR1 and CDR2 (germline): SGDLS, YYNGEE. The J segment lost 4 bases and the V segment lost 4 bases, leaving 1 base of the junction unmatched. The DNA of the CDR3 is TGTGCCAGCAGCCGGACTAGCGGGGGGGCAGATACGCAGTATTTT. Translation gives CASSRTSGGADTQYF.

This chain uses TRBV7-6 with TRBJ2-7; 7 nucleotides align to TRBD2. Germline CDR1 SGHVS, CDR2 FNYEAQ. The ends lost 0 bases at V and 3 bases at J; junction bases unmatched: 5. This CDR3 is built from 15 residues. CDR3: CASSLAEPGGYEQYF. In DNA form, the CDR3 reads TGTGCCAGCAGCTTAGCCGAACCGGGGGGCTACGAGCAGTACTTC.

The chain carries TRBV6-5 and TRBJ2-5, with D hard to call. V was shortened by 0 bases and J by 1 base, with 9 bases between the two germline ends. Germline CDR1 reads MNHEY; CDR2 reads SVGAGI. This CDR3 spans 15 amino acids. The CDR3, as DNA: TGTGCCAGCAGTTACTCGCTGTACAGCCAAGAGACCCAGTACTTC. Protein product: CASSYSLYSQETQYF.

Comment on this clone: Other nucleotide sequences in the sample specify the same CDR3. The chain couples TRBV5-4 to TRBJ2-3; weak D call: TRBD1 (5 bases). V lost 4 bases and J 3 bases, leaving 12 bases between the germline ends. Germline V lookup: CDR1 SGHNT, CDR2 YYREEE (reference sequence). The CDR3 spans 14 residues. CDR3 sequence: CASSARDRTDTQYF. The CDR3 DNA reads TGTGCCAGCAGCGCCAGGGATAGGACAGATACGCAGTATTTT. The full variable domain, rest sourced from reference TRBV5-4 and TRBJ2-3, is ETGVTQSPTHLIKTRGQQVTLRCSSQSGHNTVSWYQQALGQGPQFIFQYYREEENGRGNFPPRFSGLQFPNYSSELNVNALELDDSALYLCASSARDRTDTQYFGPGTRLTVL.

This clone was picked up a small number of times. CDR3 nucleotides: TGTGCCATCAGTGAGTCGGTCAGACTAGCGGGGGAAGTCGGAGAGACCCAGTACTTC. Protein product: CAISESVRLAGEVGETQYF. V is TRBV10-3 and J is TRBJ2-5, with TRBD2 matching 12 bases. CDR1 and CDR2 from the germline V gene are ENHRY and SYGVKD. With 0 bases clipped from V and 4 bases from J, the junction kept 12 bases outside the gene matches. The length of the CDR3 is 19 residues.

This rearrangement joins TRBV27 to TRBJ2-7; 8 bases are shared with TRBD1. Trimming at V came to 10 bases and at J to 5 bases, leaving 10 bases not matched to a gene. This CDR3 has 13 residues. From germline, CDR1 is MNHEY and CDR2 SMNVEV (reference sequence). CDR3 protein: CATTTGVTNEQYF. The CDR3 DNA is TGTGCCACCACGACAGGGGTGACGAACGAGCAGTACTTC.

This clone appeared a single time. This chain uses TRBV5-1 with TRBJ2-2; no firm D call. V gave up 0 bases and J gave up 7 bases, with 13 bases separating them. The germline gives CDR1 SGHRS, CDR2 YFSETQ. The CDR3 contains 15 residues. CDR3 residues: CASSLARRPGGELFF. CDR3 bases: TGCGCCAGCAGCTTGGCCCGGCGGCCCGGCGGGGAGCTGTTTTTT.

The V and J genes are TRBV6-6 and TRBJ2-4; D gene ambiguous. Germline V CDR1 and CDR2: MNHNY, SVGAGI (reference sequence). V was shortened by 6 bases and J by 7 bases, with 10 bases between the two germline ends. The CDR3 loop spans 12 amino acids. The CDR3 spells CASREKSNIQYF. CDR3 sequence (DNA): TGTGCCAGCAGAGAGAAGAGTAACATTCAGTACTTC.

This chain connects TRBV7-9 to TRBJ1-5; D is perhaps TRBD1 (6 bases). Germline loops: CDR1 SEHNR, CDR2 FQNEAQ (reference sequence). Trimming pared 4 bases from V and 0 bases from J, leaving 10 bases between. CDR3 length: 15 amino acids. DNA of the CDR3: TGTGCCAGCAGCTCGGGACAATATAGCAATCAGCCCCAGCATTTT. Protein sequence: CASSSGQYSNQPQHF.

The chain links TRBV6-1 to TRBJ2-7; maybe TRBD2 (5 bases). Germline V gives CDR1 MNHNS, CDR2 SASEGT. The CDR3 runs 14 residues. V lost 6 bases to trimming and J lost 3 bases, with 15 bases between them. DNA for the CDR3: TGTGCCAGCAGGGACCTCGGGGTGCTCTACGAGCAGTACTTC. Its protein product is CASRDLGVLYEQYF.

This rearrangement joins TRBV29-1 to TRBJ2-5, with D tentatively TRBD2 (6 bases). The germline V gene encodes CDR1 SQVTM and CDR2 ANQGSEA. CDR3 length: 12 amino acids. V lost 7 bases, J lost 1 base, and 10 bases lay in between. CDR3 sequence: CSASEGQETQYF. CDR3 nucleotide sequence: TGCAGCGCCTCGGAGGGCCAAGAGACCCAGTACTTC.

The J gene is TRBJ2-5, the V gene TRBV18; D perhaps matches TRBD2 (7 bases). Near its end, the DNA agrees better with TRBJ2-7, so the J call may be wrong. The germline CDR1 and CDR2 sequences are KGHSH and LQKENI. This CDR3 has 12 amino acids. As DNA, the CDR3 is TGTGCCAGCTCGATGGGGGGGCACGAGCAGTACTTC. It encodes CASSMGGHEQYF.

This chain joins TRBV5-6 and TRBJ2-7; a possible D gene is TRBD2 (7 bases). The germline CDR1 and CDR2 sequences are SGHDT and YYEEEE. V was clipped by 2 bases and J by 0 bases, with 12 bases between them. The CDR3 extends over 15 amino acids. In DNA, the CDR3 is TGTGCCAGCAGCTTCGGGGGGCGAAGCTCCTACGAGCAGTACTTC. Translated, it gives CASSFGGRSSYEQYF. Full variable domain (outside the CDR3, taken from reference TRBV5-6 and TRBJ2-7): DAGVTQSPTHLIKTRGQQVTLRCSPKSGHDTVSWYQQALGQGPQFIFQYYEEEERQRGNFPDRFSGHQFPNYSSELNVNALLLGDSALYLCASSFGGRSSYEQYFGPGTRLTVT.